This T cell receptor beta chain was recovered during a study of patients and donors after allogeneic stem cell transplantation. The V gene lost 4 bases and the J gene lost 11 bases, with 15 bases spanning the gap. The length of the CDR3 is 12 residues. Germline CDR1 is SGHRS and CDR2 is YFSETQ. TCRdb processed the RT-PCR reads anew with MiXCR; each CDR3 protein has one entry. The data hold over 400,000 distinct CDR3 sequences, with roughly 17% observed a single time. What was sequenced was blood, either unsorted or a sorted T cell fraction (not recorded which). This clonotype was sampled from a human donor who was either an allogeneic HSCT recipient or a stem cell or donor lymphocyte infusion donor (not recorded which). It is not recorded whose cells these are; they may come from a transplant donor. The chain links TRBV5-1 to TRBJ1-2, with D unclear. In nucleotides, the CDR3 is TGCGCCAGCAGCCTATCCATGGGAAGATACACCTTC. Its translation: CASSLSMGRYTF.